This T cell receptor (beta chain) emerged from a study of lymphopenia after photon versus proton radiotherapy. General study findings and limits: In patients who died, overall survival fell as post-nadir TCR diversity dropped more. Oligoclonal CD8+ Temra expansion after nadir drove photon patients' diversity drop. Better survival with proton therapy was suggested as possible, not demonstrated. Photon-treated patients lost naive T cells and TCR diversity; proton-treated stayed stable.

Sequenced by immunoSEQ multiplex PCR; TCRdb stores in-frame clones only, minus some. This sample has around 150,000 clones; about 85% occur once, and the top ten carry approximately 4.7%. As regards this clone: The target antigen is unknown.

This TCR was recovered from a man in his forties or fifties with gastric cancer. The sample was peripheral blood, taken from a patient treated with photon-based radiotherapy.

The CDR3, as DNA: TGTGCCAGCAGCCAAGAAAGGTCCTACGAGCAGTACTTC. Amino acids: CASSQERSYEQYF. V gene TRBV4-2 combines with J gene TRBJ2-7; D gene unclear. Germline-derived CDR1 and CDR2 are LGHNA and YNFKEQ. V shed 0 bases and J shed 1 base, with 4 bases lying between them. The CDR3 has 13 residues.